This T cell receptor beta chain was sequenced in a study of T cell responses to AZD1222 COVID-19 vaccine. A note on this clone: The target antigen is unknown.

CDR1 and CDR2 from the germline V gene are LNHDA and SQIVND (reference sequence). This CDR3 has 15 amino acids. The J segment lost 4 bases and the V segment lost 1 base, leaving 6 bases of the junction unmatched. Method: immunoSEQ multiplex PCR; TCRdb's copy keeps in-frame clones and lacks some. The top ten clones hold 5.3% of a sample with tens of thousands of clones, approximately 89% of them seen once. Study-level results: At baseline, just 5 or 6 AZD1222 recipients tested seropositive.

The chain joins TRBV19 to TRBJ2-7, with 8 bases aligning to TRBD1. The sequencing used peripheral blood, collected 28 days after the second AZD1222 dose. The receptor's source is an adult who received the AZD1222 COVID-19 vaccine. DNA for the CDR3: TGTGCCAGTAGTATAGCCCAGGGGGCCGTTTACGAGCAGTACTTC. Translated, it gives CASSIAQGAVYEQYF. The entire variable domain, with the rest obtained from reference TRBV19 and TRBJ2-7, is as follows: DGGITQSPKYLFRKEGQNVTLSCEQNLNHDAMYWYRQDPGQGLRLIYYSQIVNDFQKGDIAEGYSVSREKKESFPLTVTSAQKNPTAFYLCASSIAQGAVYEQYFGPGTRLTVT.